A single sample is the source of the 13 T cell receptor beta chains below, sequenced in a study of T cell responses to AZD1222 COVID-19 vaccine. The assay was immunoSEQ multiplex PCR, and TCRdb's table has in-frame clones only and misses some. The sample lists roughly 50,000 clones, approximately 83% occurring once. Sequencing used peripheral blood, obtained 28 days after the second AZD1222 dose. The receptors shown here come from an adult who received the AZD1222 COVID-19 vaccine.

The chain joins TRBV24-1 to TRBJ2-3; D may match TRBD1 or TRBD2 (5 bases each). This CDR3 comprises 15 residues. V was clipped by 4 bases and J by 2 bases, with 12 bases between them. Germline loops: CDR1 KGHDR, CDR2 SFDVKD. The CDR3 nucleotides read TGTGCCACCAGTGACCGGGACGTAATCACAGATACGCAGTATTTT. It codes for CATSDRDVITDTQYF.

This chain uses TRBV18 with TRBJ1-1; D is unclear. This CDR3 spans 13 amino acids. V lost 6 bases and J lost 1, with 9 bases in between. Germline CDR1 KGHSH, CDR2 LQKENI. The CDR3 bases are TGTGCCAGCTCCCGGATTACGAACACTGAAGCTTTCTTT. As protein: CASSRITNTEAFF. Full variable domain (rest looked up from reference TRBV18 and TRBJ1-1): NAGVMQNPRHLVRRRGQEARLRCSPMKGHSHVYWYRQLPEEGLKFMVYLQKENIIDESGMPKERFSAEFPKEGPSILRIQQVVRGDSAAYFCASSRITNTEAFFGQGTRLTVV.

The chain recombines TRBV11-3 with TRBJ2-1, with D perhaps TRBD1 or TRBD2 (6 bases each). This CDR3 region has 16 residues. Germline values: CDR1 SGHNT, CDR2 YENEEA. Trimming pared 0 bases from V and 2 bases from J, leaving 11 bases between. CDR3 in DNA: TGTGCCAGCAGCTTAGAACGCGGGACAACCTACAATGAGCAGTTCTTC. Amino acid sequence: CASSLERGTTYNEQFF.

The rearrangement joins TRBV15 to TRBJ1-4; D ambiguous. This CDR3 is built from 13 residues. CDR1 is LNHNV, CDR2 YYDKDF, per germline (reference sequence). V was pared by 5 bases and J by 8 bases, with 12 bases between. The CDR3 loop reads CATSPGRNEKLFF. The CDR3, as DNA: TGTGCCACCAGCCCCGGACGAAACGAAAAACTGTTTTTT.

The CDR3 region has the DNA TGCGCCAGCAGCCATAACCGGGACATGGCCTACGAGCAGTACTTC. Translating gives CASSHNRDMAYEQYF. This sequence joins TRBV4-3 and TRBJ2-7; D perhaps matches TRBD1 (6 bases). V was cut by 3 bases and J by 2 bases, with 14 bases left in between. CDR1 and CDR2 from the germline V gene are LGHNA and YSLEER. The CDR3 spans 15 residues.

CDR3 nucleotide sequence: TGTGCCAGCTCACCTGTCGCCCAGGGACGAAACACCATATATTTT. It codes for CASSPVAQGRNTIYF. The gene calls are TRBV18 and TRBJ1-3; TRBD1 is a possible D gene (5 bases). V lost 3 bases and J lost 5, with 14 bases in between. Germline CDR1 and CDR2: KGHSH and LQKENI. The CDR3 consists of 15 residues.

The genes are TRBV7-2 and TRBJ2-7; possible D gene TRBD1, 6 bases. CDR1 SGHTA and CDR2 FQGNSA come from the germline V gene. V was pared by 3 bases and J by 3 bases, with 15 bases between. This CDR3 region has 15 residues. DNA of the CDR3: TGTGCCAGCAGCTTCGGCCTACAGGGTTACTACGAGCAGTACTTC. As protein: CASSFGLQGYYEQYF.

The genes are TRBV5-1 and TRBJ2-7; 8 bases are shared with TRBD1. With V trimmed by 0 bases and J by 4 bases, 3 bases remained unmatched. CDR3 length: 14 amino acids. Germline lookup yields CDR1 SGHRS and CDR2 YFSETQ. For the CDR3, the DNA is TGCGCCAGCAGCTTGGTGGACAGGGAGTACGAGCAGTACTTC. Its protein is CASSLVDREYEQYF.

V and J are TRBV27 and TRBJ2-7; 8 bases are shared with TRBD2. The CDR3 extends over 13 amino acids. After removal of 5 bases from V and 4 bases from J, the junction contained 4 bases not matched to a gene. Germline-derived CDR1 and CDR2 are MNHEY and SMNVEV (reference sequence). The CDR3 loop reads CASSPGTSYEQYF. CDR3 sequence (DNA): TGTGCCAGCAGTCCGGGGACTAGTTACGAGCAGTACTTC.

This clone was observed a handful of times. The CDR3 protein is CASSSPGQGNTIYF. The CDR3 nucleotides are TGTGCCAGCAGTTCCCCAGGGCAGGGAAACACCATATATTTT. The genes are TRBV28 and TRBJ1-3; maybe TRBD1 (5 bases). Germline V CDR1 and CDR2: MDHEN, SYDVKM. The CDR3 sequence is 14 residues long. V lost 4 bases and J lost 4, with 11 bases in between.

The chain carries TRBV2 and TRBJ1-2; D not certain. Germline-derived CDR1 and CDR2 are SNHLY and FYNNEI. The CDR3 loop spans 12 amino acids. V dropped 2 bases and J dropped 4 bases, with 5 bases sitting between them. CDR3 bases: TGTGCCAGCAGTGAATCGGGCTATGGCTACACCTTC. Translating gives CASSESGYGYTF.

The chain is built from TRBV6-5 and TRBJ2-1; tentatively, D is TRBD1 (5 bases). The germline CDR1 and CDR2 sequences are MNHEY and SVGAGI. This CDR3 comprises 13 residues. Between the trimmed V and J ends, which lost 1 base and 6 bases, there was a span of 7 bases. DNA of the CDR3: TGTGCCAGCAGTTACTTTACAGGCAATGAGCAGTTCTTC. This translates into CASSYFTGNEQFF.

The chain is built from TRBV19 and TRBJ2-6, with D possibly matching TRBD2 (5 bases). Per the germline V gene, CDR1 is LNHDA and CDR2 is SQIVND (reference sequence). The CDR3 covers 15 residues. V shed 11 bases and J shed 0 bases, with 14 bases lying between them. In DNA form, the CDR3 reads TGTGCCGTCAGGCCTCGGGGCTCTGGGGCCAACGTCCTGACTTTC. It translates to CAVRPRGSGANVLTF.